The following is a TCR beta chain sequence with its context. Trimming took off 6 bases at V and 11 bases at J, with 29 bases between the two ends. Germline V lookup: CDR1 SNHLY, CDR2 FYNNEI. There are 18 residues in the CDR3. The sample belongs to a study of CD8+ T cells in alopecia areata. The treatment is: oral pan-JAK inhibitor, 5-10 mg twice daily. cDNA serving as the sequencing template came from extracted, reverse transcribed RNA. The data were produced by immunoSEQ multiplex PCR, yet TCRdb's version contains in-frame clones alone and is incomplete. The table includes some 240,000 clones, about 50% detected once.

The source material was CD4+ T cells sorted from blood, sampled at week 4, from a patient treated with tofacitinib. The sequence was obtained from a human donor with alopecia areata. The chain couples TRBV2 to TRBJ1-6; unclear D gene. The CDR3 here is CASSFNLDVRTAGAPLHF. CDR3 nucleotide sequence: TGTGCCAGCAGCTTTAACTTGGACGTAAGGACGGCGGGTGCACCCCTCCACTTT.